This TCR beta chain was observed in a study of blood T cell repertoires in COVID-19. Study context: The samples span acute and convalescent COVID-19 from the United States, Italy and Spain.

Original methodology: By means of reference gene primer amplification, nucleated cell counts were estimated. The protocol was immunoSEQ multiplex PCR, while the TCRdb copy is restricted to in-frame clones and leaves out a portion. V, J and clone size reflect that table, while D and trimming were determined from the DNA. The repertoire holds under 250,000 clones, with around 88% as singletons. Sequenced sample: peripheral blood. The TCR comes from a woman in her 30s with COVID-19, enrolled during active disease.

This chain's CDR3 is CASSSTSVNEQFF. DNA of the CDR3: TGTGCCAGCAGCTCGACTAGCGTCAATGAGCAGTTCTTC. The genes are TRBV5-4 and TRBJ2-1; TRBD2 matches at 8 bases. J was trimmed by 6 bases and V by 3 bases; bases with no gene match: 2. There are 13 residues in the CDR3. Germline V CDR1 and CDR2: SGHNT, YYREEE (reference sequence). The full variable domain, in which reference TRBV5-4 and TRBJ2-1 provide the parts outside the CDR3, is ETGVTQSPTHLIKTRGQQVTLRCSSQSGHNTVSWYQQALGQGPQFIFQYYREEENGRGNFPPRFSGLQFPNYSSELNVNALELDDSALYLCASSSTSVNEQFFGPGTRLTVL.